The 25 T cell receptor beta chains listed next were all sequenced from one sample in a study of OX40 agonist ivuxolimab in advanced cancers. The library was prepared using the immunoSEQ multiplex PCR assay. The table was pulled from immuneACCESS by TCRdb, which kept in-frame rearrangements only. Such tables lose some clones; where checked, under half of the loss comes from unresolved V genes, and the rest has no known cause. For this sample there are tens of thousands of clones; about 88% appear just once. The top ten hold around 4.1% of the sample. The sequenced sample was CD4+ or CD8+ T cells sorted from blood, obtained in a trial of the OX40 agonist ivuxolimab. Every receptor here comes from an adult with an advanced solid tumor such as melanoma, head and neck, liver or kidney cancer.

This chain joins TRBV13 and TRBJ2-3, with a possible D match to TRBD2 (6 bases). V was clipped by 0 bases and J by 0 bases, with 22 bases between them. Germline CDR1 PRHDT, CDR2 FYEKMQ (reference sequence). CDR3 size: 20 residues. CDR3 loop: CASSLGSPKTRTPSTDTQYF. The DNA for the CDR3 is TGTGCCAGCAGCTTAGGTTCCCCCAAGACTAGAACTCCTAGCACAGATACGCAGTATTTT.

V is TRBV7-2 and J is TRBJ2-7, with 8 bases lining up with TRBD1. The junction had 1 base not matched to a gene; V was cut back by 3 bases and J by 6 bases. The CDR3 extends over 12 amino acids. The germline gives CDR1 SGHTA, CDR2 FQGNSA. CDR3 loop: CASSFRGREQYF. In DNA form, the CDR3 reads TGTGCCAGCAGCTTCAGGGGGCGCGAGCAGTACTTC.

With regard to this clone: The junction departs from germline at one end; a sequencing error may be responsible. This chain joins TRBV4-2 and TRBJ2-7; D possibly uses TRBD1 or TRBD2 (5 bases each). The CDR3 covers 17 residues. In germline, CDR1 is LGHNA, CDR2 YNFKEQ. CDR3 residues: CASSPNAPGTGTYGQYF. CDR3 DNA: TGTGCCAGCAGCCCGAACGCACCCGGGACGGGGACCTACGGGCAGTACTTC.

The CDR3 loop is CAWSVGGQNQPQHF. Written as DNA, the CDR3 is TGTGCCTGGAGTGTAGGGGGTCAGAATCAGCCCCAGCATTTT. The rearrangement uses TRBV30 and TRBJ1-5; possibly TRBD1 for D (6 bases). The CDR3 is made up of 14 amino acids. Germline V gives CDR1 GTSNPN, CDR2 SVGIG (reference sequence). V shed 0 bases and J shed 4 bases, with 10 bases lying between them.

The chain employs TRBV6-5 and TRBJ1-2, with TRBD1 as a possible D gene (6 bases). Germline V gene lookup returns CDR1 MNHEY and CDR2 SVGAGI. CDR3 length: 14 amino acids. V dropped 4 bases and J dropped 7 bases, with 16 bases sitting between them. As DNA, the CDR3 is TGTGCCAGCAGTTCCCCGGGGGCCATAAGTGGCTACACCTTC. Encoded protein: CASSSPGAISGYTF.

The chain recombines TRBV5-1 with TRBJ2-5; TRBD2 agrees at 10 bases. Germline V CDR1 and CDR2: SGHRS, YFSETQ. V trimming: 0 bases; J trimming: 2 bases; junction bases outside the gene matches: 7. CDR3 length equals 17 residues. CDR3 amino acids: CASSLGAGGPQQETQYF. In DNA, the CDR3 is TGCGCCAGCAGCTTGGGAGCGGGAGGGCCTCAGCAAGAGACCCAGTACTTC.

V is TRBV28 and J is TRBJ1-4, with TRBD1 matching 7 bases. CDR3 length: 14 amino acids. After removal of 5 bases from V and 8 bases from J, the junction contained 8 bases not matched to a gene. CDR1 and CDR2 from the germline V gene are MDHEN and SYDVKM. The DNA of the CDR3 is TGTGCCAGCAGTCCCGGGACAGATGAGGAAAAACTGTTTTTT. It specifies CASSPGTDEEKLFF.

This chain connects TRBV6-6 to TRBJ1-2; D is unclear. The V end lost 4 bases, the J end lost 7 bases, and 19 bases lay between the germline ends. Germline assignment: CDR1 MNHNY and CDR2 SVGAGI (reference sequence). The CDR3 runs 15 residues. Here the CDR3 DNA reads TGTGCCAGCAGTTTCGAGTCCCCCCAATGGGGTGGCTACACCTTC. Translation gives CASSFESPQWGGYTF.

V and J are TRBV18 and TRBJ1-3; a weak D match, TRBD1 (6 bases). Germline CDR1 is KGHSH and CDR2 is LQKENI. The CDR3 loop spans 16 amino acids. Trimming stripped 3 bases from V and 0 bases from J, with 12 bases between. The DNA of the CDR3 is TGTGCCAGCTCACCTTTTGGCAGGGGCTCTGGAAACACCATATATTTT. It codes for CASSPFGRGSGNTIYF. Variable domain in full (rest from reference TRBV18 and TRBJ1-3): NAGVMQNPRHLVRRRGQEARLRCSPMKGHSHVYWYRQLPEEGLKFMVYLQKENIIDESGMPKERFSAEFPKEGPSILRIQQVVRGDSAAYFCASSPFGRGSGNTIYFGEGSWLTVV.

CDR3 sequence (DNA): TGTGCCTGGACTCCAGGGAATAACTATGGCTACACCTTC. Residues: CAWTPGNNYGYTF. The V gene is TRBV30, the J gene TRBJ1-2, with a weak D call TRBD1 (5 bases). CDR1 is GTSNPN, CDR2 SVGIG, per germline (reference sequence). The CDR3 length is 13 residues. The V and J ends lost 4 bases and 1 base respectively, with 10 bases between them.

The chain couples TRBV2 to TRBJ2-3; 7 positions match TRBD2. Germline V gives CDR1 SNHLY, CDR2 FYNNEI. The V segment lost 2 bases and the J segment 2 bases; nucleotides outside the gene matches: 10. This CDR3 has 17 residues. The CDR3 here is CASSERGPGGSTDTQYF. The CDR3 nucleotides read TGTGCCAGCAGTGAAAGAGGGCCGGGAGGCTCCACAGATACGCAGTATTTT.

This rearrangement joins TRBV5-1 to TRBJ2-2, with 10 bases lining up with TRBD1. The CDR3 length is 16 residues. CDR1 is SGHRS, CDR2 YFSETQ, per germline. Germline trimming cut 0 bases from V and 7 bases from J; bases unmatched to any gene: 6. The CDR3 DNA sequence: TGCGCCAGCAGCTTGGCGAGGGACAGGGGAGTCGGGGAGCTGTTTTTT. Translated, it gives CASSLARDRGVGELFF.

V usage is TRBV30 and J usage is TRBJ1-6, with D uncertain. Germline V CDR1 and CDR2: GTSNPN, SVGIG (reference sequence). Between the trimmed V and J ends, which lost 0 bases and 6 bases, there was a span of 24 bases. The CDR3 runs 19 residues. CDR3 sequence: CAWSVLPGMWRKTNSPLHF. For the CDR3, the DNA is TGTGCCTGGAGTGTACTTCCCGGAATGTGGCGTAAGACTAATTCACCCCTCCACTTT.

This clone was picked up one time. The V gene is TRBV30, the J gene TRBJ2-1; D is unresolved. Looked up from germline, CDR1 is GTSNPN and CDR2 is SVGIG (reference sequence). Trimming took 5 bases from V and 6 from J, leaving 11 bases between them. The CDR3 length is 12 residues. CDR3 sequence: CAWGEMGNEQFF. The CDR3 DNA reads as TGTGCCTGGGGGGAAATGGGCAATGAGCAGTTCTTC.

V and J are TRBV6-5 and TRBJ1-1; tentative D call: TRBD1 (5 bases). Germline CDR1 reads MNHEY; CDR2 reads SVGAGI. This CDR3 spans 13 amino acids. V lost 4 bases and J lost 2, with 8 bases in between. The CDR3: CASSLTVNTEAFF. The CDR3 nucleotides are TGTGCCAGCAGTTTGACAGTAAACACTGAAGCTTTCTTT.

This clone was seen once. The rearrangement uses TRBV2 and TRBJ2-5; 7 bases line up with TRBD1. CDR1 SNHLY and CDR2 FYNNEI come from the germline V gene. This CDR3 has 15 amino acids. V trimming: 8 bases; J trimming: 4 bases; junction bases outside the gene matches: 13. CDR3 coding DNA: TGTGCCAGCGCTACTACCGGACAGGTAGGAGAGACCCAGTACTTC. It translates to CASATTGQVGETQYF.

The chain is built from TRBV5-1 and TRBJ1-3; perhaps TRBD1 as D (6 bases). With 4 bases removed from V and 1 base from J, the gap between germline ends came to 18 bases. The CDR3 is made up of 17 amino acids. CDR1 is SGHRS and CDR2 is YFSETQ in the germline V gene. The CDR3: CASSDQTGPRSGNTIYF. In DNA form, the CDR3 reads TGCGCCAGCAGCGACCAAACAGGGCCTCGGTCTGGAAACACCATATATTTT.

This clone was seen a few times. This chain uses TRBV7-9 with TRBJ1-1; a possible D gene is TRBD1 (5 bases). Germline V gene sequence: CDR1 SEHNR, CDR2 FQNEAQ (reference sequence). Between the trimmed V and J ends, which lost 5 bases and 4 bases, there was a span of 11 bases. CDR3 length: 13 amino acids. This CDR3 is CASSLDSATEAFF. For the CDR3, the DNA is TGTGCCAGCAGCCTAGACAGTGCCACTGAAGCTTTCTTT.

This rearrangement joins TRBV18 to TRBJ2-7; TRBD2 might be the D (6 bases). CDR3 size: 17 residues. Germline V lookup: CDR1 KGHSH, CDR2 LQKENI. Trimming took 0 bases from V and 2 from J, leaving 17 bases between them. DNA for the CDR3: TGTGCCAGCTCACCACCGGTTTTAGGAGGGTCTACCTACGAGCAGTACTTC. It yields the protein CASSPPVLGGSTYEQYF.

The chain carries TRBV6-6 and TRBJ2-7; 13 nucleotides match TRBD2. The CDR3 extends over 13 amino acids. The germline V gene has CDR1 MNHNY and CDR2 SVGAGI (reference sequence). V lost 5 bases and J lost 5; bases outside the gene matches: 0. The CDR3 loop reads CASSGLAGDEQYF. CDR3 bases: TGTGCCAGCAGTGGACTAGCGGGAGACGAGCAGTACTTC.

CDR3 sequence reads: CASTLQAGSTEAFF. The CDR3, as DNA: TGTGCCAGCACCCTACAGGCTGGGAGCACTGAAGCTTTCTTT. The chain employs TRBV7-9 and TRBJ1-1; D may be TRBD1 (5 bases). Trimming left V 7 bases short and J 4 bases short, with 16 bases between. The CDR3 runs to 14 residues. The germline V gene encodes CDR1 SEHNR and CDR2 FQNEAQ (reference sequence).

The chain is built from TRBV5-1 and TRBJ1-2; TRBD1 is a possible D gene (6 bases). Trimming pared 5 bases from V and 4 bases from J, leaving 15 bases between. This CDR3 region has 14 residues. CDR1 SGHRS and CDR2 YFSETQ come from the germline V gene. Here the CDR3 reads CASRWRQDSYGYTF. The CDR3 nucleotides are TGCGCCAGCAGGTGGCGACAGGACAGCTATGGCTACACCTTC. The whole variable domain, remainder taken from reference TRBV5-1 and TRBJ1-2, is KAGVTQTPRYLIKTRGQQVTLSCSPISGHRSVSWYQQTPGQGLQFLFEYFSETQRNKGNFPGRFSGRQFSNSRSEMNVSTLELGDSALYLCASRWRQDSYGYTFGSGTRLTVV.

This rearrangement joins TRBV6-6 to TRBJ2-5, with 7 bases matching TRBD2. With 5 bases clipped from V and 0 bases from J, the junction kept 6 bases outside the gene matches. CDR1 MNHNY and CDR2 SVGAGI come from the germline V gene (reference sequence). This CDR3 comprises 15 residues. The CDR3 DNA reads TGTGCCAGCAGTCACGCTAGCGGAAACCAAGAGACCCAGTACTTC. It yields the protein CASSHASGNQETQYF.

This clone appeared a single time. This chain uses TRBV10-3 with TRBJ2-5; unclear D gene. Trimming pared 3 bases from V and 5 bases from J, leaving 10 bases between. Germline V gene data show CDR1 as ENHRY and CDR2 as SYGVKD. The CDR3 consists of 13 residues. This CDR3 reads CAISDVNRETQYF. The CDR3, as DNA: TGTGCCATCAGTGACGTGAATCGGGAGACCCAGTACTTC.

CDR3 in DNA: TGTGCCAGCAGAACAGGGGGCGACACTGAAGCTTTCTTT. This codes for CASRTGGDTEAFF. The genes are TRBV6-1 and TRBJ1-1; TRBD1 matches 9 bases. The trim removed 6 bases at V and 3 bases at J, leaving 2 bases unmatched. The germline V gene encodes CDR1 MNHNS and CDR2 SASEGT. The CDR3 loop spans 13 amino acids.